This TCR beta chain was documented in a study of siplizumab effects on memory and regulatory T cells. Overall study findings and caveats: Apparently more diverse than memory cells, naive T cells also seemed major alloresponse contributors. Few alloreactive clones mapped to unstimulated subsets. An assignable phenotype, naive or memory, was missing from roughly 78-96% of proliferating CD4+ or CD8+ clones.

Losses at the gene ends were 4 bases for V and 6 bases for J; bases not matched to a gene: 3. Germline CDR1 SNHLY, CDR2 FYNNEI. This CDR3 is 14 amino acids long. This clone has a single count. Its antigen remains unknown. Per sample, roughly 94,000 TCR templates underwent assay. Data came from immunoSEQ multiplex PCR; TCRdb stores just in-frame clones and leaves some out. The table lists about 72,000 clones, about 89% of them singletons. What was sequenced was CD8+ T cells sorted from blood. The chain is built from TRBV2 and TRBJ2-7; 13 nucleotides align to TRBD2. The sequence was collected from a human donor in good health. CDR3 sequence: CASSGGLAGREQYF. CDR3 DNA sequence: TGTGCCAGCAGTGGGGGACTAGCGGGGCGCGAGCAGTACTTC.